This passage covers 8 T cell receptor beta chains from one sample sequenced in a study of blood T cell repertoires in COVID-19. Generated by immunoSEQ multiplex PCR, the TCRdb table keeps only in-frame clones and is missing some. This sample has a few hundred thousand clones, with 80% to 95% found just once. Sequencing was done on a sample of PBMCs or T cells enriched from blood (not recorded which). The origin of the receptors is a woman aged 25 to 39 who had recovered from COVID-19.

The CDR3 coding sequence is TGTGCCACCAGTGCGGACAGGGTGGCAGATACGCAGTATTTT. This translates into CATSADRVADTQYF. The rearrangement joins TRBV15 to TRBJ2-3, with TRBD1 identical over 8 bases. The CDR3 is 14 residues long. From germline, CDR1 is LNHNV and CDR2 YYDKDF (reference sequence). V trimming: 6 bases; J trimming: 4 bases; junction bases outside the gene matches: 6.

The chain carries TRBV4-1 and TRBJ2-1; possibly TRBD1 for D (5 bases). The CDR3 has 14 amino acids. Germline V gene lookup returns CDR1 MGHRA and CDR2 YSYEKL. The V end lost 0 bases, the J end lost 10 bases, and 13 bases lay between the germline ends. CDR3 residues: CASSQEVQGLEQFF. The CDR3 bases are TGCGCCAGCAGCCAAGAAGTGCAGGGTTTAGAGCAGTTCTTC.

The chain's CDR3 is CASSLSQGYGELFF. For the CDR3, the DNA is TGTGCCAGCAGCTTGTCCCAGGGGTACGGGGAGCTGTTTTTT. The chain carries TRBV11-2 and TRBJ2-2, with D tentatively TRBD1 (6 bases). The CDR3 runs to 14 residues. Between the trimmed V and J ends, which lost 3 bases and 7 bases, there was a span of 12 bases. Germline V lookup: CDR1 SGHAT, CDR2 FQNNGV. Filled out from reference TRBV11-2 and TRBJ2-2, the complete variable domain reads EAGVAQSPRYKIIEKRQSVAFWCNPISGHATLYWYQQILGQGPKLLIQFQNNGVVDDSQLPKDRFSAERLKGVDSTLKIQPAKLEDSAVYLCASSLSQGYGELFFGEGSRLTVL.

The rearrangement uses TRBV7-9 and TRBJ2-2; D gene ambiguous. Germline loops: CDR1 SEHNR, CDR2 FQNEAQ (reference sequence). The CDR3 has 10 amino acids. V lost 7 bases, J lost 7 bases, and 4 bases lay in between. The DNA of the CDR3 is TGTGCCAGCATAGACGGGGAGCTGTTTTTT. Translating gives CASIDGELFF.

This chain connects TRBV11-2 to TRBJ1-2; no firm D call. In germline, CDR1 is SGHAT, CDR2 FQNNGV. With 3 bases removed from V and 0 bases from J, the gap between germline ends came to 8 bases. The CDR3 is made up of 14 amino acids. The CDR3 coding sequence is TGTGCCAGCAGCTTGTCTTCAGCTAACTATGGCTACACCTTC. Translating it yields CASSLSSANYGYTF. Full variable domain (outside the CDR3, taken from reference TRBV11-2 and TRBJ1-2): EAGVAQSPRYKIIEKRQSVAFWCNPISGHATLYWYQQILGQGPKLLIQFQNNGVVDDSQLPKDRFSAERLKGVDSTLKIQPAKLEDSAVYLCASSLSSANYGYTFGSGTRLTVV.

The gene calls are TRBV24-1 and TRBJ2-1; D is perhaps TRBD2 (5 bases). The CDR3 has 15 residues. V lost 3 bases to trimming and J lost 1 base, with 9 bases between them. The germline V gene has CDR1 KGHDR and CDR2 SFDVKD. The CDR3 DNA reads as TGTGCCACCAGTGATGGGAGCCCATCCTACAATGAGCAGTTCTTC. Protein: CATSDGSPSYNEQFF.

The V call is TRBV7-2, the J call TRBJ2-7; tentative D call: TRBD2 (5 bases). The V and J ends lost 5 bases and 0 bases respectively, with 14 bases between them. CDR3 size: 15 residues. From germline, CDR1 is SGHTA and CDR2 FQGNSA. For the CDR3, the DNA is TGTGCCAGCAGCCACTTGCTGGGGAGCTCCTACGAGCAGTACTTC. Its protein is CASSHLLGSSYEQYF.

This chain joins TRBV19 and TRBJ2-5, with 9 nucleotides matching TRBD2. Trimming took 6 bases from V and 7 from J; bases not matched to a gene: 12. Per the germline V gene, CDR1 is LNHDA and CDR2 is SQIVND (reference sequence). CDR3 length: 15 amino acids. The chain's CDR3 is CASSSRLADPGTQYF. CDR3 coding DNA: TGTGCCAGTAGCTCCAGACTAGCGGACCCGGGGACCCAGTACTTC. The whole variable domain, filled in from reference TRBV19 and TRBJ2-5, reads DGGITQSPKYLFRKEGQNVTLSCEQNLNHDAMYWYRQDPGQGLRLIYYSQIVNDFQKGDIAEGYSVSREKKESFPLTVTSAQKNPTAFYLCASSSRLADPGTQYFGPGTRLLVL.